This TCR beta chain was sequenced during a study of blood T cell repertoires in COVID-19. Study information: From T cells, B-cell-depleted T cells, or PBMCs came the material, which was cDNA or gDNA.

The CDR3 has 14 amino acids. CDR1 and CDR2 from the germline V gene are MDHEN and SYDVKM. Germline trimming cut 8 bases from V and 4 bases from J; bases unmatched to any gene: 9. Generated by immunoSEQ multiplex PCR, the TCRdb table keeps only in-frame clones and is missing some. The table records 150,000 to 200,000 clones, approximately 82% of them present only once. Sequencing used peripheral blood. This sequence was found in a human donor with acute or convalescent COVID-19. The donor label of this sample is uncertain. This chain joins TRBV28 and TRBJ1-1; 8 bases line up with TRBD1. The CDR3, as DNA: TGTGCCAGCGGTGGACAGGGAGTAAGCACTGAAGCTTTCTTT. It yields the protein CASGGQGVSTEAFF.